A selection of T cell receptor beta chains follows, all from one sample in a study of T-cell memory formation after mild COVID-19. Using its own MiXCR run on the 5' RACE reads, TCRdb lists one record per CDR3 protein. The table shows 100,000 to 150,000 distinct CDR3 sequences, with roughly 6.2% occurring only once. Sequenced: PBMCs or a T cell subset sorted from them (not recorded which). These receptor sequences come from an adult woman who had mild COVID-19 (a few samples of this study predate the infection). Cell type and time point are not known. Each CDR3 is given with its conserved first and last residue. The D gene is left open where the match is weak. Clone sizes are given selectively: once, few, many, or a class where the clone is expanded.

clone_size: NA; v_call: TRBV19; j_call: TRBJ1-2; d_call: NA; cdr3_aa: CASSKTNGYTF
clone_size: many; v_call: TRBV5-1; j_call: TRBJ2-3; d_call: TRBD1; cdr3_aa: CASSQGQGPDTQYF
clone_size: NA; v_call: TRBV5-4; j_call: TRBJ2-3; d_call: NA; cdr3_aa: CASSLGQMVSSTDTQYF
clone_size: NA; v_call: TRBV5-1; j_call: TRBJ2-1; d_call: TRBD1; cdr3_aa: CASRQSGQGNEQFF
clone_size: many; v_call: TRBV15; j_call: TRBJ2-6; d_call: NA; cdr3_aa: CATSRDLGTASGANVLTF
clone_size: many; v_call: TRBV12-1; j_call: TRBJ2-7; d_call: NA; cdr3_aa: CASSLRREGSYEQYF
clone_size: NA; v_call: TRBV7-3; j_call: TRBJ2-7; d_call: NA; cdr3_aa: CASSLAADPAYEQYF
clone_size: many; v_call: TRBV7-3; j_call: TRBJ1-1; d_call: NA; cdr3_aa: CASSKDGNTEAFF
clone_size: NA; v_call: TRBV10-1; j_call: TRBJ2-4; d_call: NA; cdr3_aa: CASSVDGAKNIQYF
clone_size: many; v_call: TRBV5-1; j_call: TRBJ2-3; d_call: TRBD2; cdr3_aa: CASSLDPSGLAGPDTQYF
clone_size: many; v_call: TRBV4-1; j_call: TRBJ2-1; d_call: NA; cdr3_aa: CASSRGGRMNEQFF
clone_size: NA; v_call: TRBV7-9; j_call: TRBJ2-5; d_call: NA; cdr3_aa: CASSLAAADQETQYF
clone_size: few; v_call: TRBV9; j_call: TRBJ2-1; d_call: NA; cdr3_aa: CASSVETGFYNEQFF
clone_size: many; v_call: TRBV5-6; j_call: TRBJ2-3; d_call: NA; cdr3_aa: CATAEGGQTDTQYF
clone_size: few; v_call: TRBV20-1; j_call: TRBJ1-2; d_call: NA; cdr3_aa: CSASRPGYTF
clone_size: few; v_call: TRBV9; j_call: TRBJ1-1; d_call: TRBD1; cdr3_aa: CASSANTGGNTEAFF